Below, one T cell receptor (beta chain) is given with its context. Its target antigen remains unknown. No clone much larger than this one lies a single base away; base qualities are absent. These data are taken from a study of blood T cell repertoires in COVID-19 (dated by TCRdb to 2020 to 2022). About the study as a whole: Collaborator samples came from the United States, Italy and Spain and covered acute and convalescent phases of COVID-19. The prospective study material was composed of cDNA or gDNA derived from T cells, B-cell-depleted T cells, or PBMCs. The samples were drawn from the first 160 participants of the ongoing ImmuneRACE study and from some 1,300 subjects provided by 6 global collaborators. The repertoires were released in a freely available public database intended as a resource for research on the immune response to SARS-CoV-2. Sample metadata almost always included a de-identified subject ID, COVID-19 status, age in years and sex. Deeply sampled blood TCRbeta repertoires from subjects exposed to, actively infected with, or recovered from COVID-19 were included in the dataset. Where HLA class I and class II types were available, the types were taken from metadata supplied by the sample provider, not from assay-based typing.

CDR1 MNHEY and CDR2 SVGAGI were looked up in the germline V gene. The CDR3 covers 14 residues, taking in both the cysteine and the phenylalanine. Of all the DNA, just the CDR3 is kept, 42 bases in frame from base 1. The junction carries 11 bases between V and J, which are trimmed by 6 bases and 0 bases respectively. At one collaborating source in Seattle, patients were enrolled during active infection and were followed longitudinally through the course of disease. Whole blood was collected in K2EDTA tubes by collaborating institutions according to the institutions' own protocols. For TCRbeta analysis, collaborators shipped samples in one of three forms: frozen whole blood, isolated PBMCs, or DNA extracted from either of those sample types. Paper-wide results and their limitations: The amount of clinical and demographic metadata varied by source and participant and was provided uncurated.

TCRbeta CDR3 regions were amplified from genomic DNA using the immunoSEQ Assay, a bias-controlled multiplex PCR. As for the original processing: The number of nucleated cells in each sample was estimated from the amplification of reference gene primers within the assay. To quantify the absolute abundance of each unique TCRbeta CDR3 rearrangement, sequence reads were collapsed and filtered. For each sample, productive Simpson clonality was calculated as the square root of Simpson's diversity index over productive rearrangements. As stored in TCRdb, this immuneACCESS dataset retains in-frame rearrangements with V and J assigned. A fraction of the clones does not appear; measured against another copy, unresolved V genes explain less than half of the discrepancy, and the remainder lacks a known reason. V and J calls and clone size are copied from that table; D and trimming were computed from the DNA. This sample comprises 450,000 or so clones, approximately 92% of them detected only once. Around 0.95% of the sample rests with the top ten.

This clonotype originated in a young man with COVID-19, enrolled during active disease. The chain joins TRBV6-5 to TRBJ1-1; the D gene is unclear. The sample consisted of peripheral blood. The CDR3 is CASRLSDLNTEAFF. The bases read TGTGCCAGCAGGTTGAGCGATCTGAACACTGAAGCTTTCTTT.